These 11 T cell receptor beta chains were all obtained from the same sample, sequenced in a study of Ad26.COV2.S vaccination and SARS-CoV-2 variants. Profiling relied on immunoSEQ multiplex PCR, and the TCRdb table lists in-frame clones only, not all of them. Of about 250,000 clones listed, about 83% are singletons. The treatment denotes: roughly 19 received Ad26.COV2.S at low or high dose, single or two shots; roughly 5 received placebo; per-sample allocation not given. On day 63 after the first injection, vaccine and placebo recipients gave samples. Sequencing was performed on peripheral blood, taken in a trial of Ad26.COV2.S vaccine versus placebo. The source is a person between 18 and 60 years old who received the Ad26.COV2.S COVID-19 vaccine or a placebo.

This clone was counted a single time. This chain links TRBV12-3 or TRBV12-4 with TRBJ2-6, with no clear D. The CDR3 is made up of 13 amino acids. Trimming cost V 7 bases and J 1 base, with 5 bases left between them. The CDR3 DNA reads TGTGCCAGCACCCATTCTGGGGCCAACGTCCTGACTTTC. It codes for CASTHSGANVLTF.

This sequence joins TRBV5-4 and TRBJ2-1; the D is unclear. This CDR3 is 15 amino acids long. Trimming shortened V by 4 bases and J by 0 bases, and 11 bases separated the two germline ends. Germline CDR1 and CDR2: SGHNT and YYREEE (reference sequence). Here the CDR3 reads CASSPPSNSYNEQFF. DNA of the CDR3: TGTGCCAGCAGCCCACCTAGTAACTCCTACAATGAGCAGTTCTTC.

The V gene is TRBV5-1, the J gene TRBJ1-5, with 10 bases aligning to TRBD1. Germline V CDR1 and CDR2: SGHRS, YFSETQ. The CDR3 runs to 16 residues. V shed 0 bases and J 2 bases; nucleotides not matched to a gene: 2. CDR3 loop: CASSLEGQGGNQPQHF. Here the CDR3 DNA reads TGCGCCAGCAGCTTGGAAGGACAGGGGGGCAATCAGCCCCAGCATTTT.

CDR3 DNA: TGTGCCAGCAGCTTGGGTCGGTCACCCCTCCACTTT. It encodes CASSLGRSPLHF. The chain combines TRBV5-6 with TRBJ1-6; D remains ambiguous. This CDR3 is built from 12 residues. Trimming cost V 0 bases and J 10 bases, with 5 bases left between them. CDR1 and CDR2 from the germline V gene are SGHDT and YYEEEE.

The rearrangement links TRBV19 to TRBJ2-7, with D perhaps matching TRBD2 (6 bases). Between the trimmed V and J ends, which lost 5 bases and 3 bases, there was a span of 11 bases. This CDR3 has 13 amino acids. Germline V gene data show CDR1 as LNHDA and CDR2 as SQIVND (reference sequence). CDR3 nucleotides: TGTGCCAGTAGTCCGGGACTTTACTACGAGCAGTACGTC. Encoded protein: CASSPGLYYEQYV.

The chain is built from TRBV21-1 and TRBJ2-2; TRBD1 was called by the table and not checked on the DNA. TRBV21-1 is a recognized pseudogene. CDR3 length equals 15 residues. CDR3 sequence reads: CASRDRGRNTGELFF. In DNA, the CDR3 is TGTGCTAGCAGAGACAGGGGGCGGAACACCGGGGAGCTGTTTTTT.

The V gene is TRBV7-9, the J gene TRBJ2-2; 7 bases align to TRBD2. There are 16 residues in the CDR3. The germline CDR1 and CDR2 sequences are SEHNR and FQNEAQ (reference sequence). V was clipped by 8 bases and J by 1 base; unmatched bases: 10. The CDR3 is CASVNGERENTGELFF. For the CDR3, the DNA is TGTGCCAGCGTCAATGGAGAGCGGGAGAACACCGGGGAGCTGTTTTTT.

V usage is TRBV20-1 and J usage is TRBJ1-2; D is unclear. The V and J ends lost 1 base and 3 bases respectively, with 3 bases between them. Germline V CDR1 and CDR2: DFQATT, SNEGSKA (reference sequence). The CDR3 contains 11 residues. The CDR3 nucleotides read TGCAGTGCTAGAGGGGACTATGGCTACACCTTC. Its translation: CSARGDYGYTF.

The rearrangement links TRBV19 to TRBJ1-2; tentative D call: TRBD1 (6 bases). V lost 3 bases, J lost 8 bases, and 16 bases lay in between. This CDR3 has 14 residues. CDR1 and CDR2 (germline): LNHDA, SQIVND (reference sequence). The CDR3 loop reads CASSITQGGGGYTF. The CDR3 region has the DNA TGTGCCAGTAGTATTACCCAAGGAGGGGGAGGCTACACCTTC.

This chain connects TRBV15 to TRBJ2-1, with TRBD1 as a possible D gene (6 bases). The V gene's germline CDR1 is LNHNV and CDR2 YYDKDF (reference sequence). V dropped 3 bases and J dropped 16 bases, with 16 bases sitting between them. CDR3 length: 12 amino acids. This CDR3 is CATSRPRDKVFF. The CDR3 DNA is TGTGCCACCAGCAGGCCCCGGGACAAGGTATTCTTC. Full variable domain (outside the CDR3, taken from reference TRBV15 and TRBJ2-1): DAMVIQNPRYQVTQFGKPVTLSCSQTLNHNVMYWYQQKSSQAPKLLFHYYDKDFNNEADTPDNFQSRRPNTSFCFLDIRSPGLGDTAMYLCATSRPRDKVFFGPGTRLTVL.

The rearrangement uses TRBV9 and TRBJ2-7; 9 bases match TRBD1. The CDR3 length is 15 residues. The J segment lost 3 bases and the V segment lost 4 bases, leaving 8 bases of the junction unmatched. The germline gives CDR1 SGDLS, CDR2 YYNGEE. The CDR3 coding sequence is TGTGCCAGCAGCACGTCGGGGACAGGGCTCTACGAGCAGTACTTC. Translation: CASSTSGTGLYEQYF. Supplemented by reference TRBV9 and TRBJ2-7, the full variable domain reads DSGVTQTPKHLITATGQRVTLRCSPRSGDLSVYWYQQSLDQGLQFLIQYYNGEERAKGNILERFSAQQFPDLHSELNLSSLELGDSALYFCASSTSGTGLYEQYFGPGTRLTVT.